The clone carrying this T cell receptor (beta chain) was seen only a few times. This record comes from a study of cytomegalovirus exposure and HLA in healthy donors. The PCR was carried out with 60 Vbeta primers and 13 Jbeta primers. As originally analysed: In a later analysis, the count reached about 75 million unique TCR beta chains, with roughly 9.9 million shared. Libraries were prepared by immunoSEQ multiplex PCR; TCRdb keeps only in-frame clonotypes and omits some of them. D and trimming come from the DNA, and the V and J calls and clone size come from that table. The table lists roughly 170,000 clones, approximately 78% of them singletons. Those who donated were healthy bone marrow donors. V was trimmed by 1 base and J by 3 bases, leaving 9 bases between them. The CDR3 length is 14 residues. Per germline, CDR1 SGDLS and CDR2 YYNGEE.

What was sequenced was PBMCs. This TCR derives from a woman between 45 and 65 years old in good health and CMV-seropositive. This sequence joins TRBV9 and TRBJ2-3, with D possibly matching TRBD2 (6 bases). The CDR3 sequence is CASSVMLATDTQYF. The CDR3 DNA is TGTGCCAGCAGCGTAATGCTAGCGACAGATACGCAGTATTTT.